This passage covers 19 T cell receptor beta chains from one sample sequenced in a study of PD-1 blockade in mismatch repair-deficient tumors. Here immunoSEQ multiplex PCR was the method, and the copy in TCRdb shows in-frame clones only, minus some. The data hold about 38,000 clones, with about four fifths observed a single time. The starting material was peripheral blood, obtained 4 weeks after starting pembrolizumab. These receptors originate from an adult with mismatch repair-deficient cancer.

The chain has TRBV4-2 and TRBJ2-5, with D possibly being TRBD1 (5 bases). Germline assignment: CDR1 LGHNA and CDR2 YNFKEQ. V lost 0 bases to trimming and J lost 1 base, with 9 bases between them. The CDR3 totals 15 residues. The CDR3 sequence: CASSQEIRAQETQYF. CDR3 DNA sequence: TGTGCCAGCAGCCAAGAGATCAGGGCCCAAGAGACCCAGTACTTC.

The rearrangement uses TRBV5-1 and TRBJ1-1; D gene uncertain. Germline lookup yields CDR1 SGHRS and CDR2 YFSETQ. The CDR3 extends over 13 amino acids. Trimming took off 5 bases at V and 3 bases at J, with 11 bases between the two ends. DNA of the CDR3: TGCGCCAGCAGATGGGAGGAAGACACTGAAGCTTTCTTT. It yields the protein CASRWEEDTEAFF.

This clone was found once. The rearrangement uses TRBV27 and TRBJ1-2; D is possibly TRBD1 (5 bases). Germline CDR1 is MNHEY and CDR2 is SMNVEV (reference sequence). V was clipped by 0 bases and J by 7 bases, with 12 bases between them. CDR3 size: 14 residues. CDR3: CASSLSSEGTGYTF. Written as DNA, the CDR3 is TGTGCCAGCAGTTTATCGAGTGAGGGGACTGGCTACACCTTC.

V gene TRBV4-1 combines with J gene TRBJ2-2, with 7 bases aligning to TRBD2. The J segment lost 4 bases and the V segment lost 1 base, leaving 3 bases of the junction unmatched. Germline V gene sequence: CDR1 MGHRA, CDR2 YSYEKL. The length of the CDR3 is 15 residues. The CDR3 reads CASSQAGRPTGELFF. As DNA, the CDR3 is TGCGCCAGCAGCCAAGCCGGGAGGCCCACCGGGGAGCTGTTTTTT.

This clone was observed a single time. The DNA of the CDR3 is TGCGCCAGCAGCTTGGCCTTTGTGACGGGACAGGATAACGAGCAGTACTTC. The encoded protein is CASSLAFVTGQDNEQYF. V gene TRBV5-1 combines with J gene TRBJ2-7; TRBD1 matches at 8 bases. V lost 0 bases and J lost 5; bases outside the gene matches: 13. Germline-derived CDR1 and CDR2 are SGHRS and YFSETQ. The CDR3 totals 17 residues.

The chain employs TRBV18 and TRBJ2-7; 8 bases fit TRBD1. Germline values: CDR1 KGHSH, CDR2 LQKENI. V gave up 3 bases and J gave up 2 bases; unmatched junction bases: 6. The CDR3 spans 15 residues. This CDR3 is CASSPWTGNTYEQYF. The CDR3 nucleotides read TGTGCCAGCTCACCCTGGACAGGGAACACCTACGAGCAGTACTTC.

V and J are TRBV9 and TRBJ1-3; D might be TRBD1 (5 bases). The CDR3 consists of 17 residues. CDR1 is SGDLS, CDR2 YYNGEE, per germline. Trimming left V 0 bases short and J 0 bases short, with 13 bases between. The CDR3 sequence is CASSVGLGGDSGNTIYF. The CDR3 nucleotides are TGTGCCAGCAGCGTAGGATTGGGGGGAGACTCTGGAAACACCATATATTTT.

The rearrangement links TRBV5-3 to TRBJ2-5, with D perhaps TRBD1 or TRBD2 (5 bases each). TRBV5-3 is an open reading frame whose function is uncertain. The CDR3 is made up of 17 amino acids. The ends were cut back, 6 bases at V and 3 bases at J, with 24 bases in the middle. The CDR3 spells CARKRPQAQGEEETQYF. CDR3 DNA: TGTGCCAGAAAACGCCCTCAGGCCCAGGGAGAAGAAGAGACCCAGTACTTC.

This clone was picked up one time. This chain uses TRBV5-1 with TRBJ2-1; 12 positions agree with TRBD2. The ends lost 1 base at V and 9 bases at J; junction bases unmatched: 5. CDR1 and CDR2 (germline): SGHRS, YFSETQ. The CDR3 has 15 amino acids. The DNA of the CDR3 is TGCGCCAGCAGCTTGTTGACTAGCGGGAGTCTTGAGCAGTTCTTC. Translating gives CASSLLTSGSLEQFF.

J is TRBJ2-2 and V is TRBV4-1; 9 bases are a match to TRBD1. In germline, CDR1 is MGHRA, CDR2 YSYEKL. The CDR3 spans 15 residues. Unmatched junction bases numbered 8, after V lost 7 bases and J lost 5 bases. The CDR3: CASNDRGTGTGELFF. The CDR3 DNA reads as TGCGCCAGCAATGACAGGGGGACAGGGACCGGGGAGCTGTTTTTT.

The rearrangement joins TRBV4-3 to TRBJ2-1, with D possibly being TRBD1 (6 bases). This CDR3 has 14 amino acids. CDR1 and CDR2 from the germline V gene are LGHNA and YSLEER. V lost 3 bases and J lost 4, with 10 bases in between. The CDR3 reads CASSQDGQYNEQFF. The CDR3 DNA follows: TGCGCCAGCAGCCAGGACGGACAGTACAATGAGCAGTTCTTC.

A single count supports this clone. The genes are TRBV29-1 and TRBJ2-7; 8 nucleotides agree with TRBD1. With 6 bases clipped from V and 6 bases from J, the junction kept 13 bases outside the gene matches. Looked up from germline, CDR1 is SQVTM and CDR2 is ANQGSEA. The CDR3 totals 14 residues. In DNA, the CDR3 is TGCAGCGTCGCCGGATTGCAGGGGGCGAGCGAGCAGTACTTC. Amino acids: CSVAGLQGASEQYF.

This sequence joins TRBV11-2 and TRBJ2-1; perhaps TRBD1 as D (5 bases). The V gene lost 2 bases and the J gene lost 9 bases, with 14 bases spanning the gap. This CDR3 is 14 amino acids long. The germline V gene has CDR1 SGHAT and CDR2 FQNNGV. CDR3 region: CASSLTTGRSEQFF. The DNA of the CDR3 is TGTGCCAGCAGCTTAACCACAGGACGTAGTGAGCAGTTCTTC.

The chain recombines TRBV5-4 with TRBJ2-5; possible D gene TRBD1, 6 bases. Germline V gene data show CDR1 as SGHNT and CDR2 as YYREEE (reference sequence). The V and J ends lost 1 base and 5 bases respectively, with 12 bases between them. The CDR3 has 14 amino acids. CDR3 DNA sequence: TGTGCCAGCAGCTTGTCATCAGGGGAGGAGACCCAGTACTTC. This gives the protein CASSLSSGEETQYF.

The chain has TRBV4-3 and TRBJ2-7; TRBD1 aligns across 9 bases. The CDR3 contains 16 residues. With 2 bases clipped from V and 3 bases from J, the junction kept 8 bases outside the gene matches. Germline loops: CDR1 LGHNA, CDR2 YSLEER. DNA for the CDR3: TGCGCCAGCAGCCAAACACAGGGGGCGTATGTCTACGAGCAGTACTTC. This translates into CASSQTQGAYVYEQYF.

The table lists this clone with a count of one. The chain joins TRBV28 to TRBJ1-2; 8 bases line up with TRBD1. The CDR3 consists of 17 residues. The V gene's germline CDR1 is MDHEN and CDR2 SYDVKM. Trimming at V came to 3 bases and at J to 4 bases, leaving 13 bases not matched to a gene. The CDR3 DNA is TGTGCCAGCAGTTTTTTGGGGACAGGATCTGTTGGCTATGGCTACACCTTC. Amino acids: CASSFLGTGSVGYGYTF.

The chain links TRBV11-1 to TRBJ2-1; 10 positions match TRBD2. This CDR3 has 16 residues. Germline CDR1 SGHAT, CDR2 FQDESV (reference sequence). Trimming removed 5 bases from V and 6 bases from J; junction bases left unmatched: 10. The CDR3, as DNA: TGTGCCAGCAGCCTCAACTTCGGACTAGCGGTCAATGAGCAGTTCTTC. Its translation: CASSLNFGLAVNEQFF.

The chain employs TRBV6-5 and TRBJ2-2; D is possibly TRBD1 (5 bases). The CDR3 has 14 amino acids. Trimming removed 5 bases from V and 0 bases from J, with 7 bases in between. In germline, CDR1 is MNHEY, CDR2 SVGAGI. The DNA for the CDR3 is TGTGCCAGCAGTCGGACATCGAACACCGGGGAGCTGTTTTTT. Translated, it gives CASSRTSNTGELFF.

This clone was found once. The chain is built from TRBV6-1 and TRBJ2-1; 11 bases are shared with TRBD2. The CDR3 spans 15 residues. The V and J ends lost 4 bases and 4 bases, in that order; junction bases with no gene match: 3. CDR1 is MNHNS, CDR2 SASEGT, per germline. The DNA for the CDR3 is TGTGCCAGCAGTGCGACTAGCGGGACTTACAATGAGCAGTTCTTC. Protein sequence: CASSATSGTYNEQFF.